Here is one T cell receptor (beta chain) with its context. For the second PCR, which ran for about 7 to 11 cycles, a sample-barcoded 5' primer and a J-beta primer mix were used. Using its own MiXCR run on the 5' RACE reads, TCRdb lists one record per CDR3 protein. Here the sample spans 450,000 to 700,000 distinct CDR3 sequences, roughly 28% being singletons. This sample was included in a study of blood T cells in healthy people across ages. There are 14 residues in the CDR3. Germline-derived CDR1 and CDR2 are SGHTA and FQGNSA. Sequenced sample: blood. The receptor's source is a woman aged 70-85 years in good health. The V and J genes are TRBV7-2 and TRBJ2-5, with D unresolved. The end of the DNA fits TRBJ2-1 better, so the J call may be wrong. The CDR3 region is CASSSQALFREQFF. The CDR3, as DNA: TGTGCCAGCAGCTCCCAGGCACTTTTTCGGGAGCAGTTCTTC.